This T cell receptor (beta chain) is from a study of blood T cell repertoires in COVID-19. Study summary: Whether acute or convalescent, the COVID-19 samples came from the United States, Italy and Spain. T cells, B-cell-depleted T cells, or PBMCs provided the cDNA or gDNA that served as material.

Per the original methods: Estimation of nucleated cell counts relied on the amplification of reference gene primers. The protocol was immunoSEQ multiplex PCR, while the TCRdb copy is restricted to in-frame clones and leaves out a portion. That table gives V, J and clone size, and the DNA gave D and trimming. The sample holds approximately 35,000 clones, roughly 85% seen once. Germline assignment: CDR1 SQVTM and CDR2 ANQGSEA. The CDR3 runs 12 residues. Trimming cost V 4 bases and J 10 bases; bases outside gene matches: 8. V gene TRBV29-1 combines with J gene TRBJ2-3; 7 nucleotides agree with TRBD2. The material sequenced was peripheral blood. This clonotype was sampled from a man in his 60s with active COVID-19. As DNA, the CDR3 is TGCAGCGTTGTGTCCGGGAGGCGTTCGCAGTATTTT. It yields the protein CSVVSGRRSQYF.